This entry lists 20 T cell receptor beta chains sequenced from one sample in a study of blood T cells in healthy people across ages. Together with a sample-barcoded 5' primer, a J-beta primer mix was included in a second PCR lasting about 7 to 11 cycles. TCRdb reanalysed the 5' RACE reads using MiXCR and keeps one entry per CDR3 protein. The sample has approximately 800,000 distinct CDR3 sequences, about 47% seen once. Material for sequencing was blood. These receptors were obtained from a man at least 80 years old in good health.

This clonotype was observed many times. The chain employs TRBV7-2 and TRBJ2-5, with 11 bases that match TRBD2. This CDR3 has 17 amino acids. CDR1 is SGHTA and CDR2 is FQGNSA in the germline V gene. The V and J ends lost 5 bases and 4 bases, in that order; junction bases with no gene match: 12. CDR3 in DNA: TGTGCCAGCAGCCCGACTGGTAGCGGGGGGGGACGAGAGACCCAGTACTTC. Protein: CASSPTGSGGGRETQYF.

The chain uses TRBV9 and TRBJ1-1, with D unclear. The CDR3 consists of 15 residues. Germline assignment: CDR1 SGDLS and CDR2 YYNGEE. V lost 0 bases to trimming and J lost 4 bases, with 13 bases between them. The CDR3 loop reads CASSVDPAGVTEAFF. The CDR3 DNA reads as TGTGCCAGCAGCGTAGATCCGGCGGGCGTCACTGAAGCTTTCTTT.

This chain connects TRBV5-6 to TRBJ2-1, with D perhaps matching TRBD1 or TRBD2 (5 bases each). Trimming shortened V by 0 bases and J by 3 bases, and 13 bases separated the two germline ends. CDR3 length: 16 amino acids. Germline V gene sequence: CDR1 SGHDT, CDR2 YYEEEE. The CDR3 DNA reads TGTGCCAGCAGCTTGGATTCGGGACGGATCTACAATGAGCAGTTCTTC. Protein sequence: CASSLDSGRIYNEQFF.

The CDR3 region is CASSLAGLAGINNEQFF. The CDR3, as DNA: TGTGCCAGCAGCTTAGCCGGACTAGCGGGGATAAACAATGAGCAGTTCTTC. This chain links TRBV11-2 with TRBJ2-1, with 12 nucleotides matching TRBD2. Trimming took 1 base from V and 5 from J; bases not matched to a gene: 6. Germline values: CDR1 SGHAT, CDR2 FQNNGV. CDR3 length equals 17 residues.

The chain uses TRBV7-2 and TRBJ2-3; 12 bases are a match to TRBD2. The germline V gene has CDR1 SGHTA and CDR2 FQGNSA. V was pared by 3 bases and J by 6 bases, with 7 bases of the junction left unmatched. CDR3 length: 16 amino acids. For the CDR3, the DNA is TGTGCCAGCAGCTTGAGACTAGCGGGGGCGAGGGATACGCAGTATTTT. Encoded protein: CASSLRLAGARDTQYF.

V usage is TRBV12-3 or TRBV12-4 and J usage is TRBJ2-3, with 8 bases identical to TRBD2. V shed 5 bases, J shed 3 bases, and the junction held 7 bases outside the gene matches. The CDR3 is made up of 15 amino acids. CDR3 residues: CASSHSGSLTDTQYF. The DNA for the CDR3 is TGTGCCAGCAGTCACAGCGGGAGTCTAACAGATACGCAGTATTTT.

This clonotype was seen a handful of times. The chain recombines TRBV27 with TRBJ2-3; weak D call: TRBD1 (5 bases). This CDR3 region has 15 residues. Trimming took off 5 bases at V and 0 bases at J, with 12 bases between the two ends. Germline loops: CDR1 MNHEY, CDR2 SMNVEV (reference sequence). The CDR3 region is CASSRTPLSTDTQYF. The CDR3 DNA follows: TGTGCCAGCAGTCGGACACCGCTAAGCACAGATACGCAGTATTTT.

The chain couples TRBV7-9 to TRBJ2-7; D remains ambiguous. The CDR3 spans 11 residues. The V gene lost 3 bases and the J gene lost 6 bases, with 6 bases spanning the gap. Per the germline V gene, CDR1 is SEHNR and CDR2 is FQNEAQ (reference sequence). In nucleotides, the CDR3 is TGTGCCAGCAGCTTTAACACCGAGCAGTACTTC. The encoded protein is CASSFNTEQYF. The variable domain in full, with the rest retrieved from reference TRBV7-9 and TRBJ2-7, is DTGVSQNPRHKITKRGQNVTFRCDPISEHNRLYWYRQTLGQGPEFLTYFQNEAQLEKSRLLSDRFSAERPKGSFSTLEIQRTEQGDSAMYLCASSFNTEQYFGPGTRLTVT.

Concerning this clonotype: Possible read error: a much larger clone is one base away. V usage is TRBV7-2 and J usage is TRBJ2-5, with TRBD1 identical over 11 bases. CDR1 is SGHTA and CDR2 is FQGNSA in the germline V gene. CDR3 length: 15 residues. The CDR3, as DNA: TGTGTCAGCAGCCCGGACAGGGGGCTCCAAGAGACCCAGTACTTC. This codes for CVSSPDRGLQETQYF.

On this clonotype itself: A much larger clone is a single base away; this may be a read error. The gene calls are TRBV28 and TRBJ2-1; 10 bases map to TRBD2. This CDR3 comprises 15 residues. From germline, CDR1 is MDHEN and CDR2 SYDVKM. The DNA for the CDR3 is TGTGCCAGCAGTAATAGCGGGAGGAGCTACGATGAGCAGTTCTTC. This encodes CASSNSGRSYDEQFF.

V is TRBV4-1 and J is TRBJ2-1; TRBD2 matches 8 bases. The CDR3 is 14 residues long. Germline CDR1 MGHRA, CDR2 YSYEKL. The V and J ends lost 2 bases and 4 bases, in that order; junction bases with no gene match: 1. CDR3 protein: CASSQPSGYNEQFF. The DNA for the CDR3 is TGCGCCAGCAGCCAACCTAGCGGGTACAATGAGCAGTTCTTC.

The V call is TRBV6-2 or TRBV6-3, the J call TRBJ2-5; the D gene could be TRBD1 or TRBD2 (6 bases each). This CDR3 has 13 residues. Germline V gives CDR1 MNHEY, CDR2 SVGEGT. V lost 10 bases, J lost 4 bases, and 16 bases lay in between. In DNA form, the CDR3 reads TGTGCCACTTTACGGGGGCAATCAGAGACCCAGTACTTC. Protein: CATLRGQSETQYF.

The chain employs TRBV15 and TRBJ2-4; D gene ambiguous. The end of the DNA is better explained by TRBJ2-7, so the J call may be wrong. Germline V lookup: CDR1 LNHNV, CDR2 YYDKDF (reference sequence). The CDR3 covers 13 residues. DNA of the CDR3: TGTGCCACCAGCAGAGGATTGGAGTACGAGCAGTACTTC. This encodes CATSRGLEYEQYF.

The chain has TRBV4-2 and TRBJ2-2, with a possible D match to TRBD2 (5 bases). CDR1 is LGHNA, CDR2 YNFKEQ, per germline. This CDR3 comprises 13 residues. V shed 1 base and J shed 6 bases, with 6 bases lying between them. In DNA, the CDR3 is TGTGCCAGCAGCCAAGGGCGGGCCGGGGAGCTGTTTTTT. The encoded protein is CASSQGRAGELFF.

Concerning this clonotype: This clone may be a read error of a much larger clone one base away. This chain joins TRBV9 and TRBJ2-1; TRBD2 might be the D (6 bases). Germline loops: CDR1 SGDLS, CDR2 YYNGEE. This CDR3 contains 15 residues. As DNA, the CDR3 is TGTGTCAGCAGCCCTCCCTACGCGGGATACAATGAGCAGTTCTTC. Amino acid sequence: CVSSPPYAGYNEQFF.

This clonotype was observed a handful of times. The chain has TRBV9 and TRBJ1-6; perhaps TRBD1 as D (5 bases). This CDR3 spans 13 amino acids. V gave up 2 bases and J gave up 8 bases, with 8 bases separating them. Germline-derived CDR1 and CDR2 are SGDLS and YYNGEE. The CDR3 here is CASSVDSDSPLHF. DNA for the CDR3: TGTGCCAGCAGCGTTGACAGCGATTCACCCCTCCACTTT.

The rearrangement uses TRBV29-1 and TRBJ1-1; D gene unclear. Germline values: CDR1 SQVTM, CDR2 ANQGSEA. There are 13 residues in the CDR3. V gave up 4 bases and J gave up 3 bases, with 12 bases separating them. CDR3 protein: CSVADLGHTEAFF. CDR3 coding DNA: TGCAGCGTTGCTGACCTTGGCCACACTGAAGCTTTCTTT.

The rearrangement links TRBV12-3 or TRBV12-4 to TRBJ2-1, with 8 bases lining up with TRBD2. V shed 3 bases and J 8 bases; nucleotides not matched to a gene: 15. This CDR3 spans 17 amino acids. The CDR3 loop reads CASSLPPGRAGVDEQFF. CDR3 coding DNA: TGTGCCAGCAGTTTGCCCCCCGGGAGAGCGGGAGTCGATGAGCAGTTCTTC.

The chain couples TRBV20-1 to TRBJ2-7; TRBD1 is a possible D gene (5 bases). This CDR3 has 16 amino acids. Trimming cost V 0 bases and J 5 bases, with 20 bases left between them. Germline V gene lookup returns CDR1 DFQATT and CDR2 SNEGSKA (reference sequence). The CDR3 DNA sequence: TGCAGTGCTAGAGATCTAGACCGAAGGGGCATCGACGAGCAGTACTTC. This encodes CSARDLDRRGIDEQYF.

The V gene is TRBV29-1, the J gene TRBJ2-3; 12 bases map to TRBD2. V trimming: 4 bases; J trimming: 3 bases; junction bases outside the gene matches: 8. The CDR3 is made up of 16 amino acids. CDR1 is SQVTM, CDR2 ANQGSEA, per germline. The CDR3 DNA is TGCAGCGTTGCAAAGACTAGCGGGAGCACGACAGATACGCAGTATTTT. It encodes CSVAKTSGSTTDTQYF.